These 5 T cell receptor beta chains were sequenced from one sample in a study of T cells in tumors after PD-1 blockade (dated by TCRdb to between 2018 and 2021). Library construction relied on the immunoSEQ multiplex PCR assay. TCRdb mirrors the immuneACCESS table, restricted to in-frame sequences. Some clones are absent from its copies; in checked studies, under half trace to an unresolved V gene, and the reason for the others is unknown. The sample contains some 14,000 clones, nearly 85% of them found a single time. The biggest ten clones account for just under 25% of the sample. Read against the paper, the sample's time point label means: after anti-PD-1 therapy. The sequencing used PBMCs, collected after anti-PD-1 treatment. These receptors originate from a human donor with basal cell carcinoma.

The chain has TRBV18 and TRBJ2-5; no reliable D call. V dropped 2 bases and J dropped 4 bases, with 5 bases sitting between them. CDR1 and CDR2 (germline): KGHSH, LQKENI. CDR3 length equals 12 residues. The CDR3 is CASSPKGETQYF. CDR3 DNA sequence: TGTGCCAGCTCACCAAAAGGAGAGACCCAGTACTTC.

Here the CDR3 DNA reads TGTGCCACCAGCAGAGCCCCCTCGGACAGGGAAGAGACCCAGTACTTC. Amino acid sequence: CATSRAPSDREETQYF. The gene calls are TRBV15 and TRBJ2-5; 8 nucleotides agree with TRBD1. The trim removed 1 base at V and 3 bases at J, leaving 7 bases unmatched. CDR3 length: 16 residues. From germline, CDR1 is LNHNV and CDR2 YYDKDF (reference sequence).

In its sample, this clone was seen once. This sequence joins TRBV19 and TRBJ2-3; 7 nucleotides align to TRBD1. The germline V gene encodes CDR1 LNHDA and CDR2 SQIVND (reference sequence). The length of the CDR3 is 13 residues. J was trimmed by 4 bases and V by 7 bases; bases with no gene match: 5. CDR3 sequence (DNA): TGTGCCAGTACTGGCCAGGGGGCAGATACGCAGTATTTT. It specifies CASTGQGADTQYF.

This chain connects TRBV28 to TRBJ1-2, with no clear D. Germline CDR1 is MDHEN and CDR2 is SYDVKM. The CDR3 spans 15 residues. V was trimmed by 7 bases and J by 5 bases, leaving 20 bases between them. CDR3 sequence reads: CASITGNVGSYGYTF. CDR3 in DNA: TGTGCCAGCATAACTGGAAATGTGGGATCTTATGGCTACACCTTC.

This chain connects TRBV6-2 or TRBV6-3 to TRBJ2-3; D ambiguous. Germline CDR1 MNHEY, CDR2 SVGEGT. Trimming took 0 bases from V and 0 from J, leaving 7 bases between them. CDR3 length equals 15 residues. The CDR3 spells CASSYSGFSTDTQYF. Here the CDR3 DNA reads TGTGCCAGCAGTTACTCGGGTTTTAGCACAGATACGCAGTATTTT.